The 28 T cell receptor beta chains below come from one sample, sequenced in a study of identical twins. Each CDR3 protein gets one entry after TCRdb re-called the 5' RACE reads with MiXCR. The repertoire holds about 520,000 distinct CDR3 sequences, with roughly 21% as singletons. These data also formed part of another study, on T cells expressing NK-cell markers.

Sequences were obtained from CD4+ T cells sorted from blood. The source is a woman between 18 and 30 years old in good health.

The gene calls are TRBV9 and TRBJ2-1; D gene ambiguous. V lost 0 bases and J lost 4, with 8 bases in between. CDR1 SGDLS and CDR2 YYNGEE come from the germline V gene. The CDR3 loop spans 14 amino acids. CDR3 residues: CASSVEPKYNEQFF. CDR3 bases: TGTGCCAGCAGCGTAGAACCCAAGTACAATGAGCAGTTCTTC.

In this sample, this clonotype turned up a few times. The chain carries TRBV7-6 and TRBJ2-3; the match to TRBD2 covers 13 bases. V was pared by 0 bases and J by 2 bases, with 5 bases of the junction left unmatched. Looked up from germline, CDR1 is SGHVS and CDR2 is FNYEAQ. This CDR3 is 18 amino acids long. The CDR3, as DNA: TGTGCCAGCAGCTTAGCCCCGACTAGCGGGGGGCCCACAGATACGCAGTATTTT. Its protein product is CASSLAPTSGGPTDTQYF.

The chain couples TRBV10-3 to TRBJ1-1, with D unresolved. The CDR3 is 13 residues long. Looked up from germline, CDR1 is ENHRY and CDR2 is SYGVKD. V was cut by 2 bases and J by 3 bases, with 7 bases left in between. The CDR3 protein is CAISERGDTEAFF. For the CDR3, the DNA is TGTGCCATCAGTGAGAGAGGCGACACTGAAGCTTTCTTT.

The chain joins TRBV18 to TRBJ2-5; no reliable D call. Deletions cut 8 bases from V and 4 bases from J, with 8 bases between. The germline CDR1 and CDR2 sequences are KGHSH and LQKENI. The CDR3 is made up of 11 amino acids. The CDR3 bases are TGTGCCAGCCCCGACCTAGAGACCCAGTACTTC. Translation: CASPDLETQYF.

This clonotype was seen a handful of times. The gene calls are TRBV29-1 and TRBJ2-7; TRBD2 matches 11 bases. The germline CDR1 and CDR2 sequences are SQVTM and ANQGSEA. The CDR3 extends over 14 amino acids. V dropped 6 bases and J dropped 0; count of bases not matched to a gene: 4. Here the CDR3 DNA reads TGCAGCGTAGCCGGGACTAGCGGCTCCTACGAGCAGTACTTC. Translation gives CSVAGTSGSYEQYF.

This clonotype came up a few times. This chain joins TRBV20-1 and TRBJ1-2; D may be TRBD1 (5 bases). Trimming took off 0 bases at V and 8 bases at J, with 16 bases between the two ends. Germline CDR1 DFQATT, CDR2 SNEGSKA (reference sequence). The CDR3 sequence is 14 residues long. CDR3 DNA: TGCAGTGCTAGAGATAAGGGAAGGGGCAAGGGCTACACCTTC. Its protein product is CSARDKGRGKGYTF.

J is TRBJ2-1 and V is TRBV9; maybe TRBD1 (5 bases). The V end lost 1 base, the J end lost 4 bases, and 6 bases lay between the germline ends. CDR3 length equals 13 residues. Looked up from germline, CDR1 is SGDLS and CDR2 is YYNGEE. CDR3 region: CASSVTGYNEQFF. CDR3 nucleotide sequence: TGTGCCAGCAGCGTAACAGGTTACAATGAGCAGTTCTTC.

This clonotype appeared a few times. The chain is built from TRBV28 and TRBJ2-3, with a possible D match to TRBD2 (6 bases). Trimming removed 4 bases from V and 4 bases from J, with 15 bases in between. The CDR3 sequence is 15 residues long. The V gene's germline CDR1 is MDHEN and CDR2 SYDVKM. CDR3: CASSSSRTTPDTQYF. DNA of the CDR3: TGTGCCAGCAGTTCGTCCAGGACTACCCCAGATACGCAGTATTTT.

The genes are TRBV12-5 and TRBJ1-1; tentative D call: TRBD1 (5 bases). Looked up from germline, CDR1 is LGHNT and CDR2 is FRNRAP. The CDR3 length is 13 residues. Between the trimmed V and J ends, which lost 3 bases and 5 bases, there was a span of 10 bases. CDR3 residues: CASGLEGRTEAFF. Written as DNA, the CDR3 is TGTGCTAGTGGTTTAGAGGGACGGACTGAAGCTTTCTTT. Looking up the rest from reference TRBV12-5 and TRBJ1-1 gives the full variable domain: DARVTQTPRHKVTEMGQEVTMRCQPILGHNTVFWYRQTMMQGLELLAYFRNRAPLDDSGMPKDRFSAEMPDATLATLKIQPSEPRDSAVYFCASGLEGRTEAFFGQGTRLTVV.

This clonotype was counted between two and nine times. The V gene is TRBV12-3 or TRBV12-4, the J gene TRBJ2-2; D unresolved. Trimming took 5 bases from V and 4 from J, leaving 17 bases between them. The CDR3 is made up of 16 amino acids. This CDR3 is CASSLGMGYRTGELFF. The CDR3 nucleotides read TGTGCCAGCAGTCTAGGGATGGGGTACCGCACCGGGGAGCTGTTTTTT.

The DNA of the CDR3 is TGTGCCAGCAGCTTAAAGACAGCCAATTCACCCCTCCACTTT. The encoded protein is CASSLKTANSPLHF. This chain links TRBV7-3 with TRBJ1-6, with D possibly TRBD1 on 5 matching bases. The CDR3 length is 14 residues. V was cut by 1 base and J by 7 bases, with 8 bases left in between. Germline V CDR1 and CDR2: SGHTA, FQGTGA.

The chain links TRBV20-1 to TRBJ2-3; 10 positions agree with TRBD2. Germline values: CDR1 DFQATT, CDR2 SNEGSKA (reference sequence). The CDR3 sequence is 16 residues long. The junction had 12 bases not matched to a gene; V was cut back by 6 bases and J by 3 bases. The CDR3 bases are TGCAGTGCGAGGCGTGGGCATAGCGGGGGGACAGATACGCAGTATTTT. It yields the protein CSARRGHSGGTDTQYF.

In this sample, this clonotype turned up a few times. The chain couples TRBV29-1 to TRBJ1-1; no clear D gene. CDR3 length: 12 residues. Germline V gene sequence: CDR1 SQVTM, CDR2 ANQGSEA. V was shortened by 5 bases and J by 1 base, with 8 bases between the two germline ends. CDR3 loop: CSVSRGNTEAFF. Written as DNA, the CDR3 is TGCAGCGTTTCAAGAGGGAACACTGAAGCTTTCTTT.

This clonotype has more than one count but fewer than ten. V is TRBV12-3 or TRBV12-4 and J is TRBJ2-3, with a weak D call TRBD2 (5 bases). The CDR3 is 15 amino acids. V lost 3 bases and J 8 bases, leaving 18 bases between the germline ends. For the CDR3, the DNA is TGTGCCAGCAGTTTTGACACGGGGTTGAGCGCTACGCAGTATTTT. Protein product: CASSFDTGLSATQYF.

This chain links TRBV12-3 or TRBV12-4 with TRBJ1-5; a weak D match, TRBD1 (5 bases). V was shortened by 7 bases and J by 2 bases, with 15 bases between the two germline ends. There are 15 residues in the CDR3. As DNA, the CDR3 is TGTGCCAGCACCATCCGGGGCGTGGGCAATCAGCCCCAGCATTTT. This sequence encodes CASTIRGVGNQPQHF.

This clonotype was seen only a few times. The chain couples TRBV5-1 to TRBJ2-3, with 9 bases identical to TRBD2. This CDR3 contains 15 residues. Germline V gene sequence: CDR1 SGHRS, CDR2 YFSETQ. With V trimmed by 3 bases and J by 3 bases, 5 bases remained unmatched. CDR3 bases: TGCGCCAGCAGCTCCCTGCGGGGGGGGACAGATACGCAGTATTTT. This encodes CASSSLRGGTDTQYF. The full variable domain, completed using reference TRBV5-1 and TRBJ2-3, is KAGVTQTPRYLIKTRGQQVTLSCSPISGHRSVSWYQQTPGQGLQFLFEYFSETQRNKGNFPGRFSGRQFSNSRSEMNVSTLELGDSALYLCASSSLRGGTDTQYFGPGTRLTVL.

At least ten counts were recorded for this clonotype. The V and J genes are TRBV27 and TRBJ2-1, with 13 bases aligning to TRBD2. The CDR3 contains 16 residues. Germline loops: CDR1 MNHEY, CDR2 SMNVEV (reference sequence). Unmatched junction bases numbered 8, after V lost 5 bases and J lost 7 bases. In DNA, the CDR3 is TGTGCCAGCAGTCCAAGGACTAGCGGGAGTGGGAATGAGCAGTTCTTC. Amino acid sequence: CASSPRTSGSGNEQFF.

This clonotype was seen many times. The chain uses TRBV20-1 and TRBJ1-1; 9 bases are a match to TRBD1. Trimming at V came to 0 bases and at J to 9 bases, leaving 11 bases not matched to a gene. CDR1 and CDR2 from the germline V gene are DFQATT and SNEGSKA (reference sequence). The CDR3 loop spans 15 amino acids. The CDR3 reads CSARDRGQGNWKAFF. CDR3 sequence (DNA): TGCAGTGCTAGAGATAGGGGACAGGGTAACTGGAAAGCTTTCTTT.

The J gene is TRBJ1-1, the V gene TRBV24-1, with a weak D call TRBD1 (5 bases). CDR1 is KGHDR and CDR2 is SFDVKD in the germline V gene. CDR3 length equals 14 residues. V lost 6 bases to trimming and J lost 0 bases, with 10 bases between them. The CDR3 reads CATSRGKMNTEAFF. In nucleotides, the CDR3 is TGTGCCACCAGTCGGGGGAAAATGAACACTGAAGCTTTCTTT.

This rearrangement joins TRBV5-1 to TRBJ2-1; 15 positions match TRBD2. Per germline, CDR1 SGHRS and CDR2 YFSETQ. There are 16 residues in the CDR3. V was clipped by 3 bases and J by 8 bases; unmatched bases: 6. The CDR3 sequence: CASSSRTSGRGDEQFF. DNA of the CDR3: TGCGCCAGCAGCTCAAGGACTAGCGGGAGGGGAGATGAGCAGTTCTTC.

This clonotype was observed at least ten times. The V gene is TRBV10-2, the J gene TRBJ1-6; 7 bases align to TRBD1. Germline V gene sequence: CDR1 WSHSY, CDR2 SAAADI. J lost 0 bases, V lost 10 bases, and 9 bases had no gene match. This CDR3 region has 16 residues. This CDR3 is CATRRDSSSYNSPLHF. CDR3 sequence (DNA): TGCGCCACCCGGCGGGACAGCAGCTCCTATAATTCACCCCTCCACTTT.

The chain recombines TRBV29-1 with TRBJ2-1; 10 nucleotides align to TRBD1. From germline, CDR1 is SQVTM and CDR2 ANQGSEA. The CDR3 is 14 amino acids. The junction had 6 bases not matched to a gene; V was cut back by 5 bases and J by 5 bases. CDR3 sequence (DNA): TGCAGCGTTTGGGGACAGGGGTTTGACAATGAGCAGTTCTTC. Encoded protein: CSVWGQGFDNEQFF.

This clonotype has only a few counts. V gene TRBV12-3 or TRBV12-4 combines with J gene TRBJ1-6; the D is unclear. Deletions cut 3 bases from V and 10 bases from J, with 10 bases between. CDR3 length: 13 amino acids. CDR3 residues: CASSFASGSPLHF. The CDR3 nucleotides are TGTGCCAGCAGTTTTGCAAGTGGGTCACCCCTCCACTTT.

The chain's CDR3 is CASSFGLVQETQYF. DNA of the CDR3: TGCGCCAGCAGCTTTGGACTAGTCCAAGAGACCCAGTACTTC. This sequence joins TRBV5-1 and TRBJ2-5; 7 positions agree with TRBD2. The V and J ends lost 2 bases and 1 base, in that order; junction bases with no gene match: 2. This CDR3 spans 14 amino acids. Looked up from germline, CDR1 is SGHRS and CDR2 is YFSETQ.

V is TRBV20-1 and J is TRBJ2-5, with D perhaps being TRBD1 or TRBD2 (5 bases each). The V end lost 3 bases, the J end lost 3 bases, and 5 bases lay between the germline ends. CDR3 length: 11 residues. The germline V gene has CDR1 DFQATT and CDR2 SNEGSKA (reference sequence). CDR3 in DNA: TGCAGTGCTAGGGGGGAAGAGACCCAGTACTTC. Translating it yields CSARGEETQYF.

This clonotype was counted only a few times. The chain links TRBV6-1 to TRBJ1-6; 8 positions match TRBD1. V gave up 5 bases and J gave up 10 bases; unmatched junction bases: 7. Germline V gene sequence: CDR1 MNHNS, CDR2 SASEGT. This CDR3 region has 14 residues. The CDR3 bases are TGTGCCAGCAGTACCGGACAGGGAGAGTCACCCCTCCACTTT. It specifies CASSTGQGESPLHF.

This clonotype was counted a single time. The gene calls are TRBV19 and TRBJ1-5; D not resolved. Germline CDR1 reads LNHDA; CDR2 reads SQIVND (reference sequence). The CDR3 covers 15 residues. Trimming took off 2 bases at V and 5 bases at J, with 13 bases between the two ends. CDR3 bases: TGTGCCAGTAGTATATTGGCGCAGACTGATCAGCCCCAGCATTTT. The encoded protein is CASSILAQTDQPQHF.

The chain employs TRBV29-1 and TRBJ1-1; D not certain. The germline CDR1 and CDR2 sequences are SQVTM and ANQGSEA. Trimming took 3 bases from V and 5 from J, leaving 10 bases between them. The CDR3 runs 12 residues. This CDR3 reads CSVEGSTTEAFF. CDR3 bases: TGCAGCGTTGAGGGCAGTACGACTGAAGCTTTCTTT.